Listed below are T cell receptor beta chains from one sample, sequenced in a study of T cell responses to AZD1222 COVID-19 vaccine. The method was immunoSEQ multiplex PCR; TCRdb's version includes in-frame clones alone and lacks a portion of them. This sample has roughly 100,000 clones, with around nine tenths found just once. The source was peripheral blood, collected 28 days after the second AZD1222 dose. These receptors all stem from an adult who received the AZD1222 COVID-19 vaccine. Each CDR3 is given with its conserved first and last residue. Each record gives: clone size, D gene, V gene, J gene, CDR3 protein, CDR3 DNA. The D gene is left open where the match is weak. Expanded clones are given a class, and other clones once, few, many or no size at all.

size: .
D: TRBD1
V: TRBV6-5
J: TRBJ1-2
CDR3: CASRGTGTAWGYTF
DNA: TGTGCCAGCAGAGGGACAGGGACGGCGTGGGGCTACACCTTC

size: .
D: .
V: TRBV19
J: TRBJ2-7
CDR3: CASSIGEGQMGYEQYF
DNA: TGTGCCAGTAGTATCGGCGAAGGGCAGATGGGGTACGAGCAGTACTTC

size: .
D: .
V: TRBV28
J: TRBJ1-6
CDR3: CASSLRGQAIIRPLHF
DNA: TGTGCCAGCAGTTTAAGGGGACAAGCCATAATTCGGCCCCTCCACTTT

size: .
D: TRBD1
V: TRBV30
J: TRBJ2-1
CDR3: CAWIGSRTGGYNEQFF
DNA: TGTGCCTGGATCGGAAGTAGGACAGGGGGCTACAATGAGCAGTTCTTC

size: .
D: .
V: TRBV29-1
J: TRBJ2-4
CDR3: CSVIQGFLAKNIQYF
DNA: TGCAGCGTGATACAGGGCTTCCTAGCCAAAAACATTCAGTACTTC

size: .
D: .
V: TRBV7-9
J: TRBJ2-5
CDR3: CASSPRTGETQYF
DNA: TGTGCCAGCAGCCCACGGACTGGGGAGACCCAGTACTTC

size: .
D: .
V: TRBV6-5
J: TRBJ1-5
CDR3: CASSRVSNQPQHF
DNA: TGTGCCAGCAGCCGTGTTTCCAATCAGCCCCAGCATTTT

size: .
D: TRBD1
V: TRBV28
J: TRBJ1-4
CDR3: CASSSGQGGEKLFF
DNA: TGTGCCAGCAGCTCCGGACAGGGTGGTGAAAAACTGTTTTTT

size: medium-sized
D: .
V: TRBV9
J: TRBJ1-2
CDR3: CASSGESGNYGYTF
DNA: TGTGCCAGCAGCGGAGAGAGCGGGAACTATGGCTACACCTTC

size: .
D: .
V: TRBV18
J: TRBJ2-3
CDR3: CASSPRREADTQYF
DNA: TGTGCCAGCTCACCCAGACGAGAGGCAGATACGCAGTATTTT

size: .
D: .
V: TRBV6-6
J: TRBJ2-7
CDR3: CASKAGNYEQYF
DNA: TGTGCCAGCAAGGCGGGGAACTACGAGCAGTACTTC

size: .
D: .
V: TRBV19
J: TRBJ1-4
CDR3: CASLGGRLLGQRLFF
DNA: TGTGCCAGTTTGGGGGGCCGTCTACTCGGGCAGCGTCTGTTTTTT

size: once
D: .
V: TRBV6-5
J: TRBJ1-2
CDR3: CASRPQDSGAYGYTF
DNA: TGTGCCAGCAGACCGCAGGACAGCGGAGCCTATGGCTACACCTTC

size: .
D: .
V: TRBV15
J: TRBJ2-4
CDR3: CATGLRSSKNIQYF
DNA: TGTGCCACCGGGCTTCGTAGTTCCAAAAACATTCAGTACTTC

size: .
D: TRBD2
V: TRBV13
J: TRBJ2-7
CDR3: CASTLAGGSYEQYF
DNA: TGTGCCAGCACGCTAGCGGGAGGTTCCTACGAGCAGTACTTC

size: .
D: .
V: TRBV3-1/TRBV3-2
J: TRBJ1-3
CDR3: CASSQVPGGEGNTIYF
DNA: TGTGCCAGCAGCCAAGTCCCCGGGGGAGAAGGAAACACCATATATTTT

size: .
D: TRBD1
V: TRBV6-5
J: TRBJ2-5
CDR3: CASTSRDSQETQYF
DNA: TGTGCCAGCACCAGCCGGGACAGCCAAGAGACCCAGTACTTC

size: .
D: TRBD2
V: TRBV5-1
J: TRBJ2-7
CDR3: CASSFNIGLAGQYEQYF
DNA: TGCGCCAGCAGCTTCAACATCGGACTAGCGGGACAATACGAGCAGTACTTC

size: .
D: .
V: TRBV6-5
J: TRBJ1-5
CDR3: CASSRQAANQPQHF
DNA: TGTGCCAGCAGTCGACAGGCCGCCAATCAGCCCCAGCATTTT

size: .
D: .
V: TRBV3-1/TRBV3-2
J: TRBJ2-7
CDR3: CASSQEGVWEQYF
DNA: TGTGCCAGCAGCCAAGAGGGGGTTTGGGAGCAGTACTTC

size: .
D: .
V: TRBV29-1
J: TRBJ1-1
CDR3: CSVSRPGTLMNTEAFF
DNA: TGCAGCGTCTCACGTCCCGGGACACTTATGAACACTGAAGCTTTCTTT

size: .
D: .
V: TRBV9
J: TRBJ1-1
CDR3: CASSVGIWGEMNTEAFF
DNA: TGTGCCAGCAGCGTAGGGATATGGGGGGAGATGAACACTGAAGCTTTCTTT

size: .
D: TRBD1
V: TRBV4-1
J: TRBJ2-7
CDR3: CASSHLGQGYEQYF
DNA: TGCGCCAGCAGCCACTTGGGACAGGGATACGAGCAGTACTTC

size: .
D: TRBD1
V: TRBV29-1
J: TRBJ2-5
CDR3: CSVQGQGELETQYF
DNA: TGCAGCGTCCAAGGACAGGGCGAGTTAGAGACCCAGTACTTC

size: .
D: .
V: TRBV10-2
J: TRBJ1-2
CDR3: CASSHGTNGYTF
DNA: TGCGCCAGCAGTCACGGGACAAATGGCTACACCTTC

size: .
D: TRBD1
V: TRBV3-1/TRBV3-2
J: TRBJ1-1
CDR3: CASSQVSGRGPGRTEAFF
DNA: TGTGCCAGCAGCCAAGTCAGCGGCAGGGGGCCCGGGCGCACTGAAGCTTTCTTT

size: .
D: .
V: TRBV7-6
J: TRBJ1-2
CDR3: CASSLDQGSGYGYTF
DNA: TGTGCCAGCAGCTTAGATCAGGGTTCGGGCTATGGCTACACCTTC

size: .
D: .
V: TRBV30
J: TRBJ1-6
CDR3: CASLSGHLSPLHF
DNA: TGTGCCTCACTATCGGGACACCTTTCACCCCTCCACTTT

size: .
D: .
V: TRBV3-1/TRBV3-2
J: TRBJ1-2
CDR3: CASSKWQGAIYGYTF
DNA: TGTGCCAGCAGCAAATGGCAGGGAGCTATCTACGGCTACACCTTC

size: .
D: .
V: TRBV11-2
J: TRBJ2-7
CDR3: CASSLIISAYEQYF
DNA: TGTGCCAGCAGCTTAATTATTAGCGCGTACGAGCAGTACTTC

size: .
D: .
V: TRBV11-2
J: TRBJ2-5
CDR3: CASSFLRDGETQYF
DNA: TGTGCCAGCAGCTTCCTGCGGGACGGGGAGACCCAGTACTTC

size: .
D: .
V: TRBV7-6
J: TRBJ1-3
CDR3: CASSLAPPPTGGYSGNTIYF
DNA: TGTGCCAGCAGCTTAGCCCCTCCTCCGACAGGAGGCTACTCTGGAAACACCATATATTTT

size: .
D: .
V: TRBV6-1
J: TRBJ2-7
CDR3: CASSPRESYEQYF
DNA: TGTGCCAGCAGTCCCCGCGAATCCTACGAGCAGTACTTC

size: .
D: .
V: TRBV5-1
J: TRBJ1-1
CDR3: CASSAMGRGNTEAFF
DNA: TGCGCCAGCAGCGCAATGGGACGGGGGAACACTGAAGCTTTCTTT

size: .
D: .
V: TRBV4-1
J: TRBJ2-7
CDR3: CASSQMGQGTYEQYF
DNA: TGCGCCAGCAGCCAGATGGGGCAGGGGACGTACGAGCAGTACTTC

size: few
D: TRBD1
V: TRBV5-5
J: TRBJ1-6
CDR3: CASSRSWGQGDSPLHF
DNA: TGTGCCAGCAGCCGGAGTTGGGGACAGGGCGATTCACCCCTCCACTTT

size: few
D: TRBD2
V: TRBV7-2
J: TRBJ2-1
CDR3: CASSLGLAAYNEQFF
DNA: TGTGCCAGCAGCTTAGGACTAGCGGCCTACAATGAGCAGTTCTTC

size: .
D: .
V: TRBV5-4
J: TRBJ2-7
CDR3: CASSPRDKALLGSYEQYF
DNA: TGTGCCAGCAGCCCCCGGGACAAGGCCCTCTTGGGCTCCTACGAGCAGTACTTC

size: .
D: .
V: TRBV6-1
J: TRBJ1-4
CDR3: CASRAAGINEKLFF
DNA: TGTGCCAGCAGGGCGGCAGGGATAAATGAAAAACTGTTTTTT

size: .
D: TRBD2
V: TRBV5-6
J: TRBJ2-3
CDR3: CASSPGTSGTPDTQYF
DNA: TGTGCCAGCAGCCCTGGGACTAGCGGGACGCCAGATACGCAGTATTTT

size: .
D: .
V: TRBV7-3
J: TRBJ1-6
CDR3: CASSVIAGNSPLHF
DNA: TGTGCCAGCAGCGTGATAGCAGGGAATTCACCCCTCCACTTT

size: .
D: .
V: TRBV5-5
J: TRBJ1-5
CDR3: CASSALGDRKPQHF
DNA: TGTGCCAGCAGCGCTCTCGGTGACCGAAAGCCCCAGCATTTT

size: .
D: .
V: TRBV19
J: TRBJ2-5
CDR3: CASSGLQETQYF
DNA: TGTGCCAGTAGCGGCTTACAAGAGACCCAGTACTTC

size: .
D: .
V: TRBV28
J: TRBJ1-1
CDR3: CASSPHTGTGTEAFF
DNA: TGTGCCAGCAGTCCGCACACAGGGACGGGCACTGAAGCTTTCTTT

size: .
D: TRBD1
V: TRBV3-1/TRBV3-2
J: TRBJ1-1
CDR3: CASGPHRGYTEAFF
DNA: TGTGCCAGCGGTCCTCACAGGGGTTACACTGAAGCTTTCTTT

size: .
D: .
V: TRBV21-1
J: TRBJ2-3
CDR3: CASSKAAPEDTDTQYF
DNA: TGTGCCAGCAGCAAAGCGGCGCCGGAGGACACAGATACGCAGTATTTT

size: .
D: .
V: TRBV6-5
J: TRBJ1-3
CDR3: CASSYDGGNSGNTIYF
DNA: TGTGCCAGCAGTTACGATGGCGGAAACTCTGGAAACACCATATATTTT